This T cell receptor (beta chain) originates from a study of blood T cell repertoires in COVID-19 (dated by TCRdb to 2020 to 2022). Looking at the study overall: Collaborator samples came from the United States, Italy and Spain and covered acute and convalescent phases of COVID-19. The material from the prospective study consisted of cDNA or gDNA derived from T cells, B-cell-depleted T cells, or PBMCs. Subjects who had been exposed to COVID-19, were actively infected with it, or had recovered from it provided the deeply sampled blood TCRbeta repertoires that made up the dataset. The repertoires were released in a freely available public database intended as a resource for research on the immune response to SARS-CoV-2. Samples were obtained from the ongoing ImmuneRACE study (first 160 participants) and from 1,254 subjects provided by 6 global collaborators. Nearly every sample came with metadata listing a de-identified subject ID, COVID-19 status, age in years and sex. Where available, HLA class I and class II types were taken from metadata supplied by the sample provider and were not determined by assay-based typing. What the research found in general, with its limitations: The amount of clinical and demographic metadata varied by source and participant and was provided uncurated.

V lost 0 bases and J lost 3 bases, and the count of bases not matched to a germline gene is 10. The CDR3 runs 17 residues from the cysteine to the phenylalanine. Here the CDR3 DNA is all that survives: 51 bases in frame from base 1. For CDR1 and CDR2, the germline V gene lists SGHDN and FVKESK. TCRbeta CDR3 regions were amplified from genomic DNA by means of the immunoSEQ Assay, a bias-controlled multiplex PCR. Under the source paper's analysis protocol: Within the assay, amplification of reference gene primers was used to estimate how many nucleated cells each sample contained. To quantify the absolute abundance of each unique TCRbeta CDR3 rearrangement, sequence reads were collapsed and filtered. For each sample, productive Simpson clonality was calculated as the square root of Simpson's diversity index across productive rearrangements. TCRdb obtained this table from immuneACCESS and retained in-frame rearrangements with V and J assigned. These tables miss some clones; where compared with another copy, unresolved V genes account for less than half of the shortfall, and the remainder is unexplained. The V and J calls and clone size are taken from that table; D and trimming were inferred from the DNA. The sample table contains approximately 140,000 clones; only one count was recorded for about 88% of them. About 2.3% of the sample lies in the top ten.

The table lists this clone with a few counts. It lacks a known antigen. Per-base quality was not reported, and no clone a single base away is much larger than it. Enrolling through a virtual design, the prospective study's participants ranged in age from roughly 18 to 89 years and lived across 20 to 25 United States geographic areas. In the prospective study, participants were assigned to cohorts based on the clinical history participants reported in a screening survey and a study questionnaire. In the prospective study, whole blood, serum and a nasopharyngeal or oropharyngeal swab were collected from each participant by mobile phlebotomists. Over a roughly 2-month period, participants in the prospective study had the option of providing additional blood draws and questionnaires. Blood samples from the prospective study were shipped frozen or at room temperature prior to DNA extraction.

The TCR originated in a man in his forties with acute COVID-19. The sample comprised PBMCs or T cells enriched from blood (not recorded which). The rearranged chain carries TRBV14 and TRBJ1-1; 7 bases in the middle match TRBD1. CDR3 protein: CASSQDSPQGIDTEAFF. Here is the DNA: TGTGCCAGCAGCCAAGATTCCCCACAGGGGATCGACACTGAAGCTTTCTTT.